This entry lists 18 T cell receptor beta chains sequenced from one sample in a study of T cells of healthy individuals. One entry per CDR3 protein, called by TCRdb with MiXCR from the 5' RACE reads. The table lists over 40,000 distinct CDR3 sequences, about 4.2% of them singletons. All receptors derive from a human donor in good health.

This clonotype occurred many times. Germline and junction disagree at one end, which may indicate a read error. This sequence joins TRBV6-5 and TRBJ2-7; 9 nucleotides line up with TRBD1. Germline CDR1 is MNHEY and CDR2 is SVGAGI. This CDR3 has 15 amino acids. CDR3 amino acids: CASSRSGTGSSEQYF. The CDR3 bases are TGTGCCAGCAGTAGATCCGGGACAGGGTCCTCCGAGCAGTACTTC.

The rearrangement uses TRBV12-3 or TRBV12-4 and TRBJ1-1; D gene uncertain. V was shortened by 5 bases and J by 4 bases, with 14 bases between the two germline ends. The CDR3 loop spans 14 amino acids. CDR3 nucleotides: TGTGCCAGCAGTGGAAGGGCAGGAGGCACTGAAGCTTTCTTT. Translated: CASSGRAGGTEAFF.

This clonotype was recorded many times. The J gene is TRBJ1-1, the V gene TRBV7-6, with D unresolved. Germline CDR1 reads SGHVS; CDR2 reads FNYEAQ. The V and J ends lost 1 base and 3 bases respectively, with 9 bases between them. The CDR3 contains 14 residues. The CDR3 bases are TGTGCCAGCAGCTTAGGAGGTCCGGACACTGAAGCTTTCTTT. It yields the protein CASSLGGPDTEAFF.

This clonotype was counted at least ten times. The V call is TRBV5-1, the J call TRBJ1-6; D is perhaps TRBD1 (5 bases). Germline V lookup: CDR1 SGHRS, CDR2 YFSETQ. V dropped 0 bases and J dropped 3 bases, with 10 bases sitting between them. This CDR3 is built from 16 residues. CDR3 bases: TGCGCCAGCAGCTTGGCAGGGATTCGCTATAATTCACCCCTCCACTTT. Protein sequence: CASSLAGIRYNSPLHF.

This rearrangement joins TRBV27 to TRBJ2-1; no reliable D call. Germline V gives CDR1 MNHEY, CDR2 SMNVEV (reference sequence). V lost 3 bases, J lost 5 bases, and 8 bases lay in between. This CDR3 contains 13 residues. CDR3 amino acids: CASSFTMNNEQFF. The CDR3 DNA is TGTGCCAGCAGTTTTACGATGAACAATGAGCAGTTCTTC.

This clonotype was seen ten or more times. The chain combines TRBV2 with TRBJ2-1; 11 nucleotides agree with TRBD2. The germline V gene encodes CDR1 SNHLY and CDR2 FYNNEI. Germline trimming cut 5 bases from V and 8 bases from J; bases unmatched to any gene: 14. The CDR3 is 17 amino acids. DNA for the CDR3: TGTGCCAGCAGTCACCCACAAGGGACTAGCGGTAGTTATGAGCAGTTCTTC. It yields the protein CASSHPQGTSGSYEQFF.

This clonotype was found many times. The rearrangement joins TRBV20-1 to TRBJ2-7; D is ambiguous. The CDR3 runs 14 residues. The V end lost 3 bases, the J end lost 6 bases, and 18 bases lay between the germline ends. Germline V CDR1 and CDR2: DFQATT, SNEGSKA (reference sequence). The CDR3 DNA reads as TGCAGTGCTAGTATCGACACCTTTTGGGGCGAGCAGTACTTC. Its translation is CSASIDTFWGEQYF.

This clonotype appeared a few times. CDR3 amino acids: CASSTQGGSSYNEQFF. DNA for the CDR3: TGTGCCAGCAGTACCCAGGGGGGATCCTCCTACAATGAGCAGTTCTTC. This chain connects TRBV7-9 to TRBJ2-1, with D perhaps TRBD1 (7 bases). V was pared by 6 bases and J by 0 bases, with 15 bases between. The CDR3 totals 16 residues. The germline gives CDR1 SEHNR, CDR2 FQNEAQ (reference sequence).

In its sample, this clonotype was seen many times. The rearrangement uses TRBV30 and TRBJ2-1; D assignment may be TRBD1 or TRBD2 (5 bases each). Trimming stripped 5 bases from V and 5 bases from J, with 13 bases between. Germline V CDR1 and CDR2: GTSNPN, SVGIG (reference sequence). The CDR3 is made up of 13 amino acids. The CDR3 reads CAWARGRHNEQFF. DNA of the CDR3: TGTGCCTGGGCCCGGGGACGACACAATGAGCAGTTCTTC. The full variable domain, rest sourced from reference TRBV30 and TRBJ2-1, is SQTIHQWPATLVQPVGSPLSLECTVEGTSNPNLYWYRQAAGRGLQLLFYSVGIGQISSEVPQNLSASRPQDRQFILSSKKLLLSDSGFYLCAWARGRHNEQFFGPGTRLTVL.

This clonotype has a count of ten or more. This sequence joins TRBV5-5 and TRBJ2-5; 9 nucleotides agree with TRBD2. V lost 3 bases to trimming and J lost 5 bases; unmatched junction nucleotides: 17. The CDR3 length is 18 residues. Germline assignment: CDR1 SGHKS and CDR2 YYEKEE (reference sequence). CDR3 nucleotide sequence: TGTGCCAGCAGCTGGGGGGTTGCAGCGGGAGGTCCGGGGGAGACCCAGTACTTC. Amino acid sequence: CASSWGVAAGGPGETQYF.

This clonotype was picked up many times. The J gene is TRBJ2-5, the V gene TRBV7-8; D is possibly TRBD2 (6 bases). Germline loops: CDR1 SGHVS, CDR2 FQNEAQ. V was shortened by 3 bases and J by 1 base, with 18 bases between the two germline ends. This CDR3 is built from 17 residues. The CDR3 reads CASSFQRRRDPQETQYF. For the CDR3, the DNA is TGTGCCAGCAGCTTTCAGCGGAGGAGGGATCCCCAAGAGACCCAGTACTTC.

This clonotype was recorded only once. The junction differs from germline at one of its ends, possibly a read error. V is TRBV19 and J is TRBJ1-2; D is uncertain. Germline V CDR1 and CDR2: LNHDA, SQIVND (reference sequence). This CDR3 has 15 amino acids. The CDR3 reads CASSRSREANYGYNF. The CDR3 region has the DNA TGTGCCAGTAGTAGAAGCCGCGAAGCTAACTATGGCTACAACTTC.

This clonotype has a count of ten or more. The rearrangement uses TRBV3-1 and TRBJ2-3; the D gene is possibly TRBD1 (5 bases). The germline gives CDR1 LGHDT, CDR2 YNNKEL (reference sequence). The CDR3 is made up of 14 amino acids. Trimming took off 6 bases at V and 3 bases at J, with 13 bases between the two ends. Here the CDR3 reads CASRRRGRTDTQYF. CDR3 nucleotide sequence: TGTGCCAGCAGGAGAAGGGGTAGAACAGATACGCAGTATTTT.

This clonotype was counted many times. The chain uses TRBV27 and TRBJ2-7, with 10 bases matching TRBD2. Germline V gives CDR1 MNHEY, CDR2 SMNVEV (reference sequence). V trimming: 3 bases; J trimming: 4 bases; junction bases outside the gene matches: 0. The CDR3 is made up of 13 amino acids. The CDR3: CASSFSGGYEQYF. CDR3 sequence (DNA): TGTGCCAGCAGTTTTAGCGGGGGGTACGAGCAGTACTTC.

The chain uses TRBV2 and TRBJ2-3, with 9 bases lining up with TRBD1. Germline loops: CDR1 SNHLY, CDR2 FYNNEI. The CDR3 runs to 15 residues. Trimming at V came to 6 bases and at J to 2 bases, leaving 6 bases not matched to a gene. Here the CDR3 reads CASSETGGNTDTQYF. The DNA of the CDR3 is TGTGCCAGCAGCGAGACAGGGGGAAACACAGATACGCAGTATTTT.

The sample holds a few counts of this clonotype. This chain uses TRBV24-1 with TRBJ1-5; perhaps TRBD1 as D (6 bases). Germline values: CDR1 KGHDR, CDR2 SFDVKD. V lost 8 bases, J lost 0 bases, and 10 bases lay in between. The CDR3 has 14 amino acids. The CDR3 region has the DNA TGTGCCACCACGGCAGGGGATAGCAATCAGCCCCAGCATTTT. This encodes CATTAGDSNQPQHF.

This clonotype was picked up many times. This chain connects TRBV7-3 to TRBJ2-2, with a possible D match to TRBD1 (6 bases). In germline, CDR1 is SGHTA, CDR2 FQGTGA. The V end lost 4 bases, the J end lost 5 bases, and 14 bases lay between the germline ends. The CDR3 has 15 residues. CDR3 region: CASSSNRAATGELFF. CDR3 in DNA: TGTGCCAGCAGCTCAAACAGGGCTGCGACCGGGGAGCTGTTTTTT.

The sample holds many counts of this clonotype. One end of the junction varies from germline; a read error may be responsible. The rearrangement links TRBV5-4 to TRBJ2-1, with 7 bases lining up with TRBD1. CDR1 SGHNT and CDR2 YYREEE come from the germline V gene (reference sequence). The CDR3 runs to 13 residues. The CDR3 sequence is CASSQSFPETGIF. The CDR3 nucleotides read TGTGCCAGCAGCCAGAGCTTCCCGGAGACAGGGATCTTC.